This T cell receptor (beta chain) was captured by sequencing in a study of Graves' ophthalmopathy and Graves' hyperthyroidism. Whole-study results and caveats: The model predicted ophthalmopathy progression with around 70% sensitivity and under 75% specificity. Blood also harbored most expanded thyroid clonotypes above 0.001 frequency.

Hyperthyroidism was considered stable when no ophthalmopathy appeared within 18 months of follow-up. CDR1 is MGHRA, CDR2 YSYEKL, per germline. The J segment lost 0 bases and the V segment lost 3 bases, leaving 2 bases of the junction unmatched. CDR3 size: 15 residues. This clonotype appeared many times. The target antigen is unknown. Using RNA transcripts, the TCR beta CDR3 regions were amplified. First-round RT-PCR used HTBI primers; second-round multiplex PCR followed. Each CDR3 protein is one row after TCRdb ran MiXCR on the multiplex PCR reads. The table shows about 400,000 distinct CDR3 sequences, with over 15% occurring only once.

The receptor was isolated from a young woman with stable Graves' hyperthyroidism. The rearrangement links TRBV4-1 to TRBJ1-5; 7 positions agree with TRBD1. Material for sequencing was peripheral blood. The CDR3 DNA follows: TGCGCCAGCAGCCAGGGACAGTATAGCAATCAGCCCCAGCATTTT. Its protein product is CASSQGQYSNQPQHF.